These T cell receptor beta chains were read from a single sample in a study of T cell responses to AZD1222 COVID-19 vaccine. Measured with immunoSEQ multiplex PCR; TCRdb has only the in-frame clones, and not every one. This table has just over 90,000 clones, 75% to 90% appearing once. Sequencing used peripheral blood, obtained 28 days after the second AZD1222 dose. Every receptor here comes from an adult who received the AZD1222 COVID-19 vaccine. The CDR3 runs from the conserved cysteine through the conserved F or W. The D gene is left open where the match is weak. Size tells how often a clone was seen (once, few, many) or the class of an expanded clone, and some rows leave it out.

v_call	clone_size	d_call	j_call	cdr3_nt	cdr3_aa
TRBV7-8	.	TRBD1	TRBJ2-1	TGTGCCAGCAGCCCCAGGGACAGGAGGTACAATGAGCAGTTCTTC	CASSPRDRRYNEQFF
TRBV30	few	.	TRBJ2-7	TGTGCCTGGAGGAGGACAGAAGTGCAGTACTTC	CAWRRTEVQYF
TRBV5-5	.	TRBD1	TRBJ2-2	TGTGCCAGCAGCTTCTCGACAGGGGGCTGGGTGGCCGGGGAGCTGTTTTTT	CASSFSTGGWVAGELFF
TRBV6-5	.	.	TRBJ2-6	TGTGCCAGCAGTTACAGGGGGGGAGGTGGGGCCAACGTCCTGACTTTC	CASSYRGGGGANVLTF
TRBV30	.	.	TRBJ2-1	TGTGCCTGGACCCAACAGGGGGGGAATGAGCAGTTCTTC	CAWTQQGGNEQFF
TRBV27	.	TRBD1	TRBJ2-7	TGTGCCAGCAGTCACAGACAGGGTCTCTACGAGCAGTACTTC	CASSHRQGLYEQYF
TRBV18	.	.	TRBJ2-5	TGTGCCAGCTCACCAGAAGAGACCCAGTACTTC	CASSPEETQYF
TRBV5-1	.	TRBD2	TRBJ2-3	TGCGCCAGCAGCCCTTTGGCGGGAGTAGATACAGATACGCAGTATTTT	CASSPLAGVDTDTQYF
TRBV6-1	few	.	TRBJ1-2	TGTGCCAGCAGTGAGGTGGTCTGGAGCTATGGCTACACCTTC	CASSEVVWSYGYTF
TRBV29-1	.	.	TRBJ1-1	TGCAGCGTTGTCAGGGTCGGGACTGAAGCTTTCTTT	CSVVRVGTEAFF
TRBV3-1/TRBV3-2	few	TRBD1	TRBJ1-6	TGTGCCAGCAGCGAAGGAGGGACAGAACTTTATAATTCACCCCTCCACTTT	CASSEGGTELYNSPLHF
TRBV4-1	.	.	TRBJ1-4	TGCGCCAGCAGCCAAGATAGGAGGGGGGCTGAAAAACTGTTTTTT	CASSQDRRGAEKLFF
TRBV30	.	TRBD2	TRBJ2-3	TGTGCCTGGCAAATAGCGGGTCTTGGGGCAGATACGCAGTATTTT	CAWQIAGLGADTQYF
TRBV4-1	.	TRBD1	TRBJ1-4	TGCGCCAGTAATCCTGGGACAGCGGACGATGAAAAACTGTTTTTT	CASNPGTADDEKLFF
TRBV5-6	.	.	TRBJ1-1	TGTGCCAGCAGCTTGACACAGAACACTGAAGCTTTCTTT	CASSLTQNTEAFF